These 25 T cell receptor beta chains were sequenced from one sample in a study of T cell changes during pregnancy in multiple sclerosis. Generated by immunoSEQ multiplex PCR, the TCRdb table keeps only in-frame clones and is missing some. The sample includes about 61,000 clones, over 85% seen only once; the top ten take roughly 2.5%. The input for sequencing was CD8+ T cells from peripheral blood mononuclear cells, taken in the third trimester of pregnancy. Every receptor here comes from a female donor with multiple sclerosis, enrolled in a pregnancy study.

V gene TRBV6-1 combines with J gene TRBJ1-4; D is possibly TRBD1 (5 bases). The length of the CDR3 is 17 residues. Germline V gene sequence: CDR1 MNHNS, CDR2 SASEGT. The V and J ends lost 2 bases and 7 bases respectively, with 20 bases between them. CDR3 in DNA: TGTGCCAGCAGTGAAAGGGTGGGGGGGTCAGTGGGTGAAAAACTGTTTTTT. It is translated as CASSERVGGSVGEKLFF.

CDR3 sequence: CASSMGSGRTYEQYF. In DNA, the CDR3 is TGTGCCAGTAGTATGGGTAGCGGCCGAACCTACGAGCAGTACTTC. This chain links TRBV19 with TRBJ2-7; possibly TRBD2 for D (6 bases). Trimming pared 3 bases from V and 2 bases from J, leaving 14 bases between. The CDR3 contains 15 residues. CDR1 and CDR2 (germline): LNHDA, SQIVND (reference sequence).

The genes are TRBV7-2 and TRBJ2-7; 15 bases are a match to TRBD2. This CDR3 region has 19 residues. With 5 bases clipped from V and 3 bases from J, the junction kept 14 bases outside the gene matches. Per germline, CDR1 SGHTA and CDR2 FQGNSA. CDR3 DNA: TGTGCCAGCAGCCCAGAAAGGACTAGCGGGAGGGCCGCTTTCTACGAGCAGTACTTC. It codes for CASSPERTSGRAAFYEQYF. The variable domain in full, completed from reference TRBV7-2 and TRBJ2-7, reads GAGVSQSPSNKVTEKGKDVELRCDPISGHTALYWYRQSLGQGLEFLIYFQGNSAPDKSGLPSDRFSAERTGGSVSTLTIQRTQQEDSAVYLCASSPERTSGRAAFYEQYFGPGTRLTVT.

The rearrangement joins TRBV27 to TRBJ1-2, with D unresolved. Germline loops: CDR1 MNHEY, CDR2 SMNVEV (reference sequence). Trimming stripped 0 bases from V and 8 bases from J, with 13 bases between. The CDR3 covers 14 residues. DNA for the CDR3: TGTGCCAGCAGTTTATCGGCGGGGTTGCGAGGCTACACCTTC. Translating gives CASSLSAGLRGYTF.

V is TRBV28 and J is TRBJ1-5, with D possibly TRBD1 on 5 matching bases. From germline, CDR1 is MDHEN and CDR2 SYDVKM. CDR3 length: 15 residues. Trimming took off 2 bases at V and 6 bases at J, with 14 bases between the two ends. In nucleotides, the CDR3 is TGTGCCAGCAGTTTAGGGTCGGCAGGGTTTCAGCCCCAGCATTTT. Amino acids: CASSLGSAGFQPQHF.

This chain connects TRBV27 to TRBJ2-7, with a tentative D call TRBD1 (5 bases). The CDR3 length is 13 residues. Between the trimmed V and J ends, which lost 5 bases and 0 bases, there was a span of 8 bases. Per germline, CDR1 MNHEY and CDR2 SMNVEV (reference sequence). This CDR3 is CASSLDISYEQYF. The CDR3 DNA reads as TGTGCCAGCAGTCTGGACATCTCCTACGAGCAGTACTTC.

V is TRBV10-1 and J is TRBJ2-3; 11 nucleotides match TRBD2. CDR3 length: 14 residues. The V gene's germline CDR1 is WNHNN and CDR2 SYGVQD (reference sequence). Trimming took 7 bases from V and 4 from J; bases not matched to a gene: 4. The CDR3 loop is CASKGLADSDTQYF. The CDR3 DNA reads as TGCGCCAGCAAGGGACTAGCGGATTCAGATACGCAGTATTTT.

The chain has TRBV4-3 and TRBJ1-1, with 11 bases matching TRBD1. The CDR3 runs 15 residues. With 4 bases clipped from V and 3 bases from J, the junction kept 4 bases outside the gene matches. Germline CDR1 LGHNA, CDR2 YSLEER. The CDR3 sequence: CASSLDRGLDTEAFF. DNA of the CDR3: TGCGCCAGCAGCCTGGACAGGGGGCTCGACACTGAAGCTTTCTTT.

The chain employs TRBV7-7 and TRBJ2-2, with a tentative D call TRBD2 (5 bases). CDR1 is SSHAT, CDR2 FNYEAQ, per germline (reference sequence). Trimming shortened V by 2 bases and J by 4 bases, and 17 bases separated the two germline ends. The CDR3 is 17 residues long. The CDR3 DNA is TGTGCCAGCAGCTTAAGTTTGGGAGAGGGCCGCACCGGGGAGCTGTTTTTT. Translated: CASSLSLGEGRTGELFF.

This clone was seen once. The rearrangement links TRBV11-2 to TRBJ2-7; TRBD2 aligns across 8 bases. With V trimmed by 8 bases and J by 3 bases, 9 bases remained unmatched. The CDR3 runs 14 residues. Germline assignment: CDR1 SGHAT and CDR2 FQNNGV. CDR3 bases: TGTGCCAGCTCCGACGTGGGACTAGACTACGAGCAGTACTTC. This translates into CASSDVGLDYEQYF.

The V and J genes are TRBV27 and TRBJ2-1, with 8 bases that match TRBD2. J gave up 5 bases and V 8 bases, and 8 bases lay outside the gene matches. Germline V gene data show CDR1 as MNHEY and CDR2 as SMNVEV (reference sequence). The CDR3 is made up of 14 amino acids. DNA for the CDR3: TGTGCCAGCGGGGGGAGCGGGAGAAACAATGAGCAGTTCTTC. It translates to CASGGSGRNNEQFF.

The chain has TRBV7-6 and TRBJ1-4, with 10 bases fitting TRBD1. Germline V gene sequence: CDR1 SGHVS, CDR2 FNYEAQ. V was pared by 5 bases and J by 8 bases, with 8 bases of the junction left unmatched. CDR3 length: 15 residues. This CDR3 reads CASSALGQGLEKLFF. The CDR3 DNA is TGTGCCAGCAGCGCCCTGGGACAGGGGCTCGAAAAACTGTTTTTT.

The chain carries TRBV6-6 and TRBJ1-2; 8 bases line up with TRBD1. Germline values: CDR1 MNHNY, CDR2 SVGAGI (reference sequence). V was clipped by 5 bases and J by 6 bases; unmatched bases: 11. The CDR3 runs to 15 residues. CDR3 protein: CASSTGTGLNNGYTF. The CDR3 DNA reads as TGTGCCAGCAGTACCGGGACAGGCTTGAACAATGGCTACACCTTC.

CDR3 sequence reads: CASSPGQTYEQYF. CDR3 bases: TGTGCCAGCAGCCCGGGACAAACCTACGAGCAGTACTTC. V gene TRBV5-4 combines with J gene TRBJ2-7, with TRBD1 as a possible D gene (6 bases). Germline V gene data show CDR1 as SGHNT and CDR2 as YYREEE (reference sequence). V lost 4 bases, J lost 2 bases, and 10 bases lay in between. This CDR3 contains 13 residues.

This clone appeared once. This chain joins TRBV19 and TRBJ2-1; 12 bases map to TRBD2. J lost 0 bases, V lost 6 bases, and 6 bases had no gene match. This CDR3 comprises 17 residues. CDR1 is LNHDA, CDR2 SQIVND, per germline (reference sequence). The CDR3 DNA is TGTGCCAGTAGCGGACTAGCGGGACCTAGCTCCTACAATGAGCAGTTCTTC. Protein: CASSGLAGPSSYNEQFF.

The chain is built from TRBV13 and TRBJ2-7; possible D gene TRBD2, 5 bases. V dropped 3 bases and J dropped 5 bases, with 11 bases sitting between them. The CDR3 is 13 residues long. Germline lookup yields CDR1 PRHDT and CDR2 FYEKMQ (reference sequence). CDR3 bases: TGTGCCAGCAGCTTTTTTGAGGGTGACGAGCAGTACTTC. This gives the protein CASSFFEGDEQYF.

This CDR3 is CASSQTSGTSGGYNEQFF. DNA for the CDR3: TGCGCCAGCAGCCAGACATCCGGGACTAGCGGGGGTTACAATGAGCAGTTCTTC. The rearrangement joins TRBV4-1 to TRBJ2-1, with TRBD2 matching over 14 bases. Germline CDR1 and CDR2: MGHRA and YSYEKL. The junction had 8 bases not matched to a gene; V was cut back by 3 bases and J by 4 bases. There are 18 residues in the CDR3.

This chain joins TRBV27 and TRBJ2-7; 8 positions agree with TRBD2. The germline CDR1 and CDR2 sequences are MNHEY and SMNVEV (reference sequence). V shed 1 base, J shed 3 bases, and the junction held 5 bases outside the gene matches. CDR3 length: 15 amino acids. CDR3 in amino acids: CASSLYLAGYYEQYF. The DNA for the CDR3 is TGTGCCAGCAGTTTATACTTAGCGGGATACTACGAGCAGTACTTC.

The V call is TRBV27, the J call TRBJ2-2; no clear D. The V end was cut by 2 bases, the J end by 4 bases, with 8 bases between. Per the germline V gene, CDR1 is MNHEY and CDR2 is SMNVEV (reference sequence). The CDR3 sequence is 14 residues long. This CDR3 reads CASSLGLSTGELFF. For the CDR3, the DNA is TGTGCCAGCAGTTTAGGGCTCAGCACCGGGGAGCTGTTTTTT.

The chain links TRBV25-1 to TRBJ2-1, with TRBD2 matching 12 bases. The V and J ends lost 6 bases and 6 bases, in that order; junction bases with no gene match: 3. The CDR3 covers 14 residues. The germline gives CDR1 MGHDK, CDR2 SYGVNS. The CDR3 sequence is CASSLAGGRNEQFF. CDR3 coding DNA: TGTGCCAGCAGCCTAGCGGGAGGGCGCAATGAGCAGTTCTTC.

The chain combines TRBV4-1 with TRBJ2-7; D is uncertain. The CDR3 has 14 residues. The germline V and J ends were trimmed by 1 base and 0 bases, with 7 bases remaining between them. In germline, CDR1 is MGHRA, CDR2 YSYEKL. CDR3 in amino acids: CASSQVSSSYEQYF. CDR3 sequence (DNA): TGCGCCAGCAGCCAAGTGAGCTCCTCCTACGAGCAGTACTTC.

The chain combines TRBV4-3 with TRBJ2-3; maybe TRBD2 (5 bases). This CDR3 region has 16 residues. CDR1 and CDR2 from the germline V gene are LGHNA and YSLEER. The germline V and J ends were trimmed by 1 base and 2 bases, with 13 bases remaining between them. The CDR3: CASSQGAGRITDTQYF. CDR3 in DNA: TGCGCCAGCAGCCAAGGGGCGGGTAGAATCACAGATACGCAGTATTTT.

This rearrangement joins TRBV4-1 to TRBJ1-2; TRBD1 agrees at 7 bases. J was trimmed by 1 base and V by 2 bases; bases with no gene match: 4. Germline-derived CDR1 and CDR2 are MGHRA and YSYEKL. The CDR3 has 15 residues. DNA for the CDR3: TGCGCCAGCAGCCAAAAAACAGGGGTTAACTATGGCTACACCTTC. As protein: CASSQKTGVNYGYTF.

This clone was observed once. The chain uses TRBV15 and TRBJ2-7; weak D call: TRBD1 (6 bases). The CDR3 runs to 17 residues. Germline CDR1 reads LNHNV; CDR2 reads YYDKDF (reference sequence). Trimming cost V 2 bases and J 0 bases, with 17 bases left between them. As DNA, the CDR3 is TGTGCCACCAGCAGATCTAGCAGGGGATCGAGCTCCTACGAGCAGTACTTC. Amino acid sequence: CATSRSSRGSSSYEQYF.

The J gene is TRBJ2-2, the V gene TRBV5-5; D perhaps matches TRBD2 (6 bases). The V and J ends lost 2 bases and 1 base respectively, with 9 bases between them. Germline assignment: CDR1 SGHKS and CDR2 YYEKEE (reference sequence). The CDR3 totals 15 residues. Written as DNA, the CDR3 is TGTGCCAGCAGCTTCCGGGGAGGGAACACCGGGGAGCTGTTTTTT. It specifies CASSFRGGNTGELFF. The variable domain in full, with the rest retrieved from reference TRBV5-5 and TRBJ2-2, is DAGVTQSPTHLIKTRGQQVTLRCSPISGHKSVSWYQQVLGQGPQFIFQYYEKEERGRGNFPDRFSARQFPNYSSELNVNALLLGDSALYLCASSFRGGNTGELFFGEGSRLTVL.